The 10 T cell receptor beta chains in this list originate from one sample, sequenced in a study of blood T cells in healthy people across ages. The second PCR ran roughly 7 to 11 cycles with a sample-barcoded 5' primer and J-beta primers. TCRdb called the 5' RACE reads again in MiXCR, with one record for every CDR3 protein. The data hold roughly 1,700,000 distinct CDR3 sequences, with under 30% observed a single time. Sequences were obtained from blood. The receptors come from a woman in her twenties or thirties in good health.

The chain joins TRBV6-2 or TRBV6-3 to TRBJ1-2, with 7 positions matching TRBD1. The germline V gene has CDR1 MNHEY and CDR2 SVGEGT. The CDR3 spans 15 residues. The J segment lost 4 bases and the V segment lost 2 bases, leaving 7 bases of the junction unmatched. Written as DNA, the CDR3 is TGTGCCAGCAGTTACGGGACAGCGAACGCCTATGGCTACACCTTC. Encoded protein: CASSYGTANAYGYTF.

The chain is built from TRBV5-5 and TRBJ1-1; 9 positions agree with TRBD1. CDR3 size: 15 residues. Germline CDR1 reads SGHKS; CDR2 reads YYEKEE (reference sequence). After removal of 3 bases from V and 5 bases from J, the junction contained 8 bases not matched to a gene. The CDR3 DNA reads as TGTGCCAGCAGCTCCCAGGACAGGGGTTATACTGAAGCTTTCTTT. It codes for CASSSQDRGYTEAFF.

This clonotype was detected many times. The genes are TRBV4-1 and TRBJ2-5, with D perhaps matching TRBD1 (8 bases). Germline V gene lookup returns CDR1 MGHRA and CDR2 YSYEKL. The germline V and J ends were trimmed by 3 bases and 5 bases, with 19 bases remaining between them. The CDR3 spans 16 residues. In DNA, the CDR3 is TGCGCCAGCAGCCAGTCAACTACAGGGGGGGCGGAGACCCAGTACTTC. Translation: CASSQSTTGGAETQYF.

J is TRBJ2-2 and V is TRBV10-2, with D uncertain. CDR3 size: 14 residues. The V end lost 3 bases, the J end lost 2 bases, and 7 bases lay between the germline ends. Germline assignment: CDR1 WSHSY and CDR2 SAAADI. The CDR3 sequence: CASSDHFNTGELFF. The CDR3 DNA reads TGCGCCAGCAGTGATCACTTTAACACCGGGGAGCTGTTTTTT.

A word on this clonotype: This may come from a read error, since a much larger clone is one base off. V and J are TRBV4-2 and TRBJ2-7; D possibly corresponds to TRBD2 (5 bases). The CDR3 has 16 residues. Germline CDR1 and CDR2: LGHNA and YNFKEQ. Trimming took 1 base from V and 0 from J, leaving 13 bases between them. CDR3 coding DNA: TGTGCCAGCAGCCAAGGACCAGCGGAGGACTCCTACGAGCAGTACTTC. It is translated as CASSQGPAEDSYEQYF.

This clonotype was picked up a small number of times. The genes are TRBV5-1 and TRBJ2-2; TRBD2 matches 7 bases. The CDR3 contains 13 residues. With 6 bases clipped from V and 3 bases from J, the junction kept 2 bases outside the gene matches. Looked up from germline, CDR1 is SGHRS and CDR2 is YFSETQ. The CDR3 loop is CASTSGYTGELFF. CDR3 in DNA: TGCGCCAGCACTAGCGGATACACCGGGGAGCTGTTTTTT.

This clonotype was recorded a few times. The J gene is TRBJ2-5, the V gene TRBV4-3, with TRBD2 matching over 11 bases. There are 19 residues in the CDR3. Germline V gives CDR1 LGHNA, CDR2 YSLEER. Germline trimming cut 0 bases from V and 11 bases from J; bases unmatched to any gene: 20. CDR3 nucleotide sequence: TGCGCCAGCAGCCAAGAACTAGCGGGAGTCGGGTTTGGCAAGTACGGGCAGTACTTC. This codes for CASSQELAGVGFGKYGQYF.

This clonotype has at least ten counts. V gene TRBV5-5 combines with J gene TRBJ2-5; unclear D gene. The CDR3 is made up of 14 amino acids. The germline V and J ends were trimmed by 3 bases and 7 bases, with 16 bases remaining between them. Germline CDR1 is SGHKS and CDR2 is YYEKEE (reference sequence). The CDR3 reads CASSSEGDSGTQYF. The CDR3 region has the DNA TGTGCCAGCAGCTCCGAAGGAGATTCGGGGACCCAGTACTTC.

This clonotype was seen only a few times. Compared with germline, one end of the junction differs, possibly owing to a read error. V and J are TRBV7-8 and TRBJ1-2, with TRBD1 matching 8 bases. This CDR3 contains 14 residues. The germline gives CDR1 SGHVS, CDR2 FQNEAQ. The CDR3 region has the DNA TGTGTCAGCAGCTTAATGGCAGGGGGCGGTGGCTACACCTTC. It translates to CVSSLMAGGGGYTF.

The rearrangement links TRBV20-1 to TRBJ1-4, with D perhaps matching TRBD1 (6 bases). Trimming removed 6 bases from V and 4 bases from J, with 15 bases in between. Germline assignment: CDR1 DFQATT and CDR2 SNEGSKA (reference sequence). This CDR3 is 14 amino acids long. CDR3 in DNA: TGCAGTGCCCCTCCCAGGGGATATAATGAAAAACTGTTTTTT. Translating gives CSAPPRGYNEKLFF.